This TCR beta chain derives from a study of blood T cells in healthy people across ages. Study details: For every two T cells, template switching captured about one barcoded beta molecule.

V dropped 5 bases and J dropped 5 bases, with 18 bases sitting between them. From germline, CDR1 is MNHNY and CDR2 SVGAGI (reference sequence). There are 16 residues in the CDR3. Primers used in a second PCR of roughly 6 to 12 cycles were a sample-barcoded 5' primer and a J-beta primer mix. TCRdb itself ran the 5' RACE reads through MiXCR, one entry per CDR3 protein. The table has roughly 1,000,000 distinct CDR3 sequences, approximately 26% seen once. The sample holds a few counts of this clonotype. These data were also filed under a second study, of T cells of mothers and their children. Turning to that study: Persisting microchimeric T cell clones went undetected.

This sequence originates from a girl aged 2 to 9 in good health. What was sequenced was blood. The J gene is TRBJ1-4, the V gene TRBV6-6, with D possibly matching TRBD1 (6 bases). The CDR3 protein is CASSTARGGNNEKLFF. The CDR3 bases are TGTGCCAGCAGTACCGCAAGGGGGGGGAACAATGAAAAACTGTTTTTT.